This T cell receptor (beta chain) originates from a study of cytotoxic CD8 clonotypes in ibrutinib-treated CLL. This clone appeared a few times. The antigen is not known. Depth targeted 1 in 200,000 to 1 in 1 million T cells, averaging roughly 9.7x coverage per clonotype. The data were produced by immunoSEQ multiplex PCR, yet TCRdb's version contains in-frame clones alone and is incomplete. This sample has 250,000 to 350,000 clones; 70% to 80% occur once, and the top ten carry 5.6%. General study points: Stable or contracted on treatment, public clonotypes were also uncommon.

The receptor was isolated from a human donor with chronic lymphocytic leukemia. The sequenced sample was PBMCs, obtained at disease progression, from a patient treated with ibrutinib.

CDR3 in DNA: TGCAGCGTATCACCAGACACCGGGGAGCTGTTTTTT. This gives the protein CSVSPDTGELFF. The chain combines TRBV29-1 with TRBJ2-2; D uncertain. Germline lookup yields CDR1 SQVTM and CDR2 ANQGSEA. This CDR3 has 12 amino acids. Trimming left V 6 bases short and J 3 bases short, with 8 bases between.